Listed below are T cell receptor beta chains from one sample, sequenced in a study of tumor-infiltrating lymphocytes in localized non-small cell lung cancer. Measured with immunoSEQ multiplex PCR; TCRdb has only the in-frame clones, and not every one. The table has thousands of clones, approximately 64% seen once. The sample was uninvolved lung tissue not adjacent to the tumor. Receptor source: a human donor with non-small cell lung cancer. CDR3s include the opening cysteine and the closing phenylalanine or tryptophan. D genes are given only for firm matches. Size values are once, few and many counts, or a class for expanded clones, and some rows have none.

>TRBV27|TRBJ1-5|-|-
TGTGCCAGCAGTCACGCCTCGGTCAGGGATCAGCCCCAGCATTTT
CASSHASVRDQPQHF
>TRBV5-6|TRBJ2-7|-|-
TGTGCCAGCAGTAGGATTTCGGGCTACGAGCAGTACTTC
CASSRISGYEQYF
>TRBV14|TRBJ2-2|TRBD2|few
TGTGCCAGCAGCCTCCTGGGACTAGCGGGAGAGGGGTCCGGGGAGCTGTTTTTT
CASSLLGLAGEGSGELFF
>TRBV6-5|TRBJ2-3|-|-
TGTGCCAGCGTGTCTAGCACAGATACGCAGTATTTT
CASVSSTDTQYF
>TRBV9|TRBJ2-3|-|-
TGTGCCAGCAGCGTAGGCGGGTATACAGATACGCAGTATTTT
CASSVGGYTDTQYF
>TRBV7-2|TRBJ2-7|-|-
TGTGCCAGCAGCTCTCCTGTAAGCTCCTACGAGCAGTACTTC
CASSSPVSSYEQYF
>TRBV19|TRBJ2-1|-|-
TGTGCCAGTAGTATAGGAGACAATGAGCAGTTCTTC
CASSIGDNEQFF
>TRBV11-3|TRBJ2-6|-|-
TGTGCCAGCAGCCCTACCGGAACCTATGGGGCCAACGTCCTGACTTTC
CASSPTGTYGANVLTF
>TRBV7-9|TRBJ1-1|-|-
TGTGCCAGCAGCCTCGTGGGCAGGGCTGAAGCTTTCTTT
CASSLVGRAEAFF
>TRBV5-1|TRBJ2-5|-|-
TGCGCCAGCAGGGACGGGAGAGTAGGAGTGACCCAGTACTTC
CASRDGRVGVTQYF
>TRBV9|TRBJ2-7|-|-
TGTGCCAGCAGCGTAGGCCCATACGAGACCTACGAGCAGTACTTC
CASSVGPYETYEQYF
>TRBV5-1|TRBJ2-7|-|-
TGCGCCAGCAGTTTCGGGGCGGGCCTCTACGAGCAGTACTTC
CASSFGAGLYEQYF
>TRBV7-2|TRBJ2-5|TRBD2|-
TGTGCCAGCAGCTACCAGCGGGGTGGGGCCCAGTACTTC
CASSYQRGGAQYF
>TRBV7-9|TRBJ2-7|-|few
TGTGCCAGCAGACAAACAGAGAGCTCCTACGAGCAGTACTTC
CASRQTESSYEQYF
>TRBV28|TRBJ2-1|-|few
TGTGCCACCTCCGGGCCCTTCAATGAGCAGTTCTTC
CATSGPFNEQFF
>TRBV7-3|TRBJ1-1|-|-
TGTGCCAGCAGTCTATTTTCCGACACTGAAGCTTTCTTT
CASSLFSDTEAFF
>TRBV30|TRBJ2-7|TRBD1|-
TGTGCCAACCGGGACAGGAGGGGCGAGCAGTACTTC
CANRDRRGEQYF
>TRBV29-1|TRBJ1-4|-|-
TGCAGCGTTGATCTCCAGGGAGGGTGGAAGAAAACTGTTTTT
CSVDLQGGWKKTVF
>TRBV27|TRBJ2-2|-|-
TGTGCCAGCAGTTCTCCACTGACCGGGGAGCTGTTTTTT
CASSSPLTGELFF
>TRBV6-6|TRBJ2-5|-|-
TGTGCCAGCAACCGACAGCTACAAGAGACCCAGTACTTC
CASNRQLQETQYF
>TRBV27|TRBJ2-2|TRBD1|few
TGTGCCAGCAGTATAACGGGACAGGGAGCGAACACCGGGGAGCTGTTTTTT
CASSITGQGANTGELFF
>TRBV5-1|TRBJ2-7|-|-
TGCGCCAGCAGCTCCCCTTCTGGGGGGCGAGACTACGAGCAGTACTTC
CASSSPSGGRDYEQYF
>TRBV25-1|TRBJ2-1|-|-
TGTGCCAGCAGTAAACCGGAGGGGGGGATCAATGAGCAGTTCTTC
CASSKPEGGINEQFF
>TRBV28|TRBJ2-1|TRBD2|few
TGTGCCAGCAGTTTGGGGCTAGCGGGAGTGATCAATGAGCAGTTCTTC
CASSLGLAGVINEQFF